The 17 T cell receptor beta chains presented below share a single source sample, sequenced in a study of PD-L1 blockade in urothelial cancer. The time point: pretreatment peripheral blood. Clones were sequenced by immunoSEQ multiplex PCR, and TCRdb holds only the in-frame ones, with some missing. The sample has about 95,000 clones, 90% seen once. The sample here was PBMCs, taken around atezolizumab (anti-PD-L1) treatment. The source is a man between 60 and 75 years old with urothelial cancer.

This chain links TRBV11-2 with TRBJ2-2, with 11 bases identical to TRBD1. This CDR3 contains 15 residues. Germline CDR1 reads SGHAT; CDR2 reads FQNNGV. V lost 4 bases and J lost 4; bases outside the gene matches: 2. The CDR3 sequence is CASSSGTGGTGELFF. CDR3 DNA sequence: TGTGCCAGCAGCTCCGGGACAGGGGGCACCGGGGAGCTGTTTTTT.

This chain uses TRBV6-1 with TRBJ2-3, with D maybe TRBD1 (5 bases). The CDR3 has 12 amino acids. V was clipped by 6 bases and J by 5 bases, with 9 bases between them. Germline values: CDR1 MNHNS, CDR2 SASEGT. The CDR3 is CASSDQGDTQYF. DNA for the CDR3: TGTGCCAGCAGCGACCAGGGAGATACGCAGTATTTT.

V gene TRBV25-1 combines with J gene TRBJ2-1; the match to TRBD2 covers 10 bases. The J segment lost 8 bases and the V segment lost 8 bases, leaving 21 bases of the junction unmatched. The CDR3 totals 18 residues. Looked up from germline, CDR1 is MGHDK and CDR2 is SYGVNS. CDR3 DNA sequence: TGTGCCAGCGGGTGGGCAGGGGGCTCTAGCGGGAGACTCGATGAGCAGTTCTTC. This codes for CASGWAGGSSGRLDEQFF.

The chain links TRBV5-1 to TRBJ1-3; 7 bases match TRBD1. J was trimmed by 4 bases and V by 1 base; bases with no gene match: 5. CDR1 and CDR2 (germline): SGHRS, YFSETQ. The CDR3 is made up of 15 amino acids. This CDR3 is CASSLTGAQGNTIYF. The DNA of the CDR3 is TGCGCCAGCAGCTTGACAGGGGCTCAAGGAAACACCATATATTTT.

In nucleotides, the CDR3 is TGCGCCAGCAGCTTGGACCCCACACCGAACACTGAAGCTTTCTTT. Protein: CASSLDPTPNTEAFF. This chain links TRBV5-1 with TRBJ1-1, with D uncertain. This CDR3 comprises 15 residues. The V and J ends lost 0 bases and 1 base respectively, with 10 bases between them. Germline V gene sequence: CDR1 SGHRS, CDR2 YFSETQ.

The rearrangement uses TRBV5-1 and TRBJ2-1, with TRBD2 matching 7 bases. CDR3 length: 15 residues. Germline CDR1 and CDR2: SGHRS and YFSETQ. Trimming cost V 0 bases and J 13 bases; bases outside gene matches: 13. CDR3 nucleotides: TGCGCCAGCAGCTTGGAAACGGGGAGGGCAAACATCCAGTTCTTC. Its translation: CASSLETGRANIQFF.

CDR3 sequence reads: CASSLGGGEGTGELFF. The CDR3 DNA reads as TGTGCCAGCAGCTTAGGGGGGGGCGAAGGCACCGGGGAGCTGTTTTTT. The rearrangement joins TRBV7-3 to TRBJ2-2, with D possibly matching TRBD2 (7 bases). V lost 2 bases and J lost 4, with 14 bases in between. This CDR3 is built from 16 residues. The germline V gene has CDR1 SGHTA and CDR2 FQGTGA.

CDR3 loop: CASSFSGGVYGYTF. The CDR3 nucleotides read TGCGCCAGCAGCTTCTCAGGGGGCGTCTATGGCTACACCTTC. The chain joins TRBV5-1 to TRBJ1-2; 8 bases are a match to TRBD1. The CDR3 is 14 residues long. Germline loops: CDR1 SGHRS, CDR2 YFSETQ. V dropped 2 bases and J dropped 4; count of bases not matched to a gene: 4.

The gene calls are TRBV19 and TRBJ1-3; D gene unclear. V gave up 3 bases and J gave up 2 bases, with 17 bases separating them. The CDR3 is 17 residues long. Germline V lookup: CDR1 LNHDA, CDR2 SQIVND (reference sequence). The CDR3 loop is CASSISGSITAGNTIYF. Written as DNA, the CDR3 is TGTGCCAGTAGTATTAGCGGCAGTATAACCGCTGGAAACACCATATATTTT.

V usage is TRBV28 and J usage is TRBJ2-7; 12 bases align to TRBD1. The V gene's germline CDR1 is MDHEN and CDR2 SYDVKM. The CDR3 contains 16 residues. V was pared by 8 bases and J by 5 bases, with 13 bases of the junction left unmatched. CDR3 nucleotides: TGTGCCAGCGTACCGTCACCGGGACAGGGGGCCGACGAGCAGTACTTC. It codes for CASVPSPGQGADEQYF.

This clone was counted only a few times. V gene TRBV19 combines with J gene TRBJ1-2; the match to TRBD1 covers 9 bases. Germline-derived CDR1 and CDR2 are LNHDA and SQIVND (reference sequence). The CDR3 is 15 amino acids. The trim removed 3 bases at V and 3 bases at J, leaving 5 bases unmatched. CDR3 sequence: CASSMWTGADYGYTF. The CDR3 DNA sequence: TGTGCCAGTAGTATGTGGACAGGGGCCGACTATGGCTACACCTTC.

The V and J genes are TRBV4-1 and TRBJ1-2; possible D gene TRBD1, 6 bases. Trimming removed 5 bases from V and 1 base from J, with 11 bases in between. The germline V gene has CDR1 MGHRA and CDR2 YSYEKL. The CDR3 is 14 residues long. CDR3 DNA sequence: TGCGCCAGCAGCGCCGGGACACTTAACTATGGCTACACCTTC. It specifies CASSAGTLNYGYTF.

The rearrangement links TRBV11-1 to TRBJ1-1; no clear D gene. Per the germline V gene, CDR1 is SGHAT and CDR2 is FQDESV (reference sequence). V dropped 7 bases and J dropped 1 base, with 13 bases sitting between them. This CDR3 is 14 amino acids long. The CDR3 nucleotides read TGTGCCAGCACCCAATTTCGGGGGAACACTGAAGCTTTCTTT. It encodes CASTQFRGNTEAFF. The full variable domain, its missing parts supplied by reference TRBV11-1 and TRBJ1-1, is EAEVAQSPRYKITEKSQAVAFWCDPISGHATLYWYRQILGQGPELLVQFQDESVVDDSQLPKDRFSAERLKGVDSTLKIQPAELGDSAMYLCASTQFRGNTEAFFGQGTRLTVV.

The V gene is TRBV6-5, the J gene TRBJ2-1, with D perhaps matching TRBD1 (5 bases). Trimming left V 5 bases short and J 3 bases short, with 14 bases between. The germline gives CDR1 MNHEY, CDR2 SVGAGI. The CDR3 has 15 amino acids. The CDR3: CASSPRRQSYNEQFF. Written as DNA, the CDR3 is TGTGCCAGCAGTCCCCGGAGACAGAGCTACAATGAGCAGTTCTTC.

The rearrangement joins TRBV7-2 to TRBJ2-1, with 7 bases fitting TRBD2. Germline V CDR1 and CDR2: SGHTA, FQGNSA. The J segment lost 2 bases and the V segment lost 5 bases, leaving 6 bases of the junction unmatched. This CDR3 is 15 amino acids long. The CDR3 reads CASSGRGSPYNEQFF. DNA of the CDR3: TGTGCCAGCAGCGGTCGCGGGAGCCCCTACAATGAGCAGTTCTTC. Full variable domain (remainder filled in from reference TRBV7-2 and TRBJ2-1): GAGVSQSPSNKVTEKGKDVELRCDPISGHTALYWYRQSLGQGLEFLIYFQGNSAPDKSGLPSDRFSAERTGGSVSTLTIQRTQQEDSAVYLCASSGRGSPYNEQFFGPGTRLTVL.

The V gene is TRBV28, the J gene TRBJ2-1; TRBD2 matches 7 bases. This CDR3 comprises 15 residues. The V gene end was trimmed by 6 bases and the J gene end by 8 bases; junction bases not matched to a gene: 13. Germline V gene data show CDR1 as MDHEN and CDR2 as SYDVKM. The CDR3 spells CASSTKCGGGYEQFF. CDR3 bases: TGTGCCAGCAGCACAAAATGTGGGGGGGGGTATGAGCAGTTCTTC.

This chain uses TRBV5-1 with TRBJ2-1; 7 bases are a match to TRBD2. V shed 4 bases and J 2 bases; nucleotides not matched to a gene: 6. The CDR3 is made up of 15 amino acids. Germline CDR1 reads SGHRS; CDR2 reads YFSETQ. The CDR3 DNA sequence: TGCGCCAGCAGCCCCCTAGCGGAAACCTACAATGAGCAGTTCTTC. Encoded protein: CASSPLAETYNEQFF.